The next 10 T cell receptor beta chains were all read from a single sample in a study of T cells in tuberculosis. Stated time point: new active TB diagnosis, blood taken before or within 7 days of starting treatment. The table came from immunoSEQ multiplex PCR; TCRdb's copy has only in-frame clones and leaves some out. Of thousands of clones in the sample, 95% to 98% are singletons; the top ten hold under 14%. The specimen comprised PBMCs, sampled at tuberculosis diagnosis. These receptors originate from an adult with tuberculosis.

The chain carries TRBV10-2 and TRBJ2-7, with 7 bases matching TRBD1. This CDR3 is built from 15 residues. Germline V CDR1 and CDR2: WSHSY, SAAADI. Losses at the gene ends were 6 bases for V and 0 bases for J; bases not matched to a gene: 8. CDR3 amino acids: CASSGETGASYEQYF. The CDR3 DNA reads TGCGCCAGCAGCGGCGAAACAGGGGCCTCCTACGAGCAGTACTTC.

The chain has TRBV10-1 and TRBJ1-5; D is undetermined. The CDR3 contains 14 residues. The V end lost 0 bases, the J end lost 4 bases, and 7 bases lay between the germline ends. In germline, CDR1 is WNHNN, CDR2 SYGVQD (reference sequence). For the CDR3, the DNA is TGCGCCAGCAGTGAGTCCCCTACTAATCAGCCCCAGCATTTT. Encoded protein: CASSESPTNQPQHF.

The rearrangement joins TRBV13 to TRBJ2-1; the match to TRBD1 covers 10 bases. The CDR3 is 15 amino acids. The trim removed 1 base at V and 7 bases at J, leaving 4 bases unmatched. Germline values: CDR1 PRHDT, CDR2 FYEKMQ (reference sequence). The CDR3 nucleotides are TGTGCCAGCAGCTTAGTAGGGACAGGGGAGAATGAGCAGTTCTTC. Residues: CASSLVGTGENEQFF. Variable domain in full (rest from reference TRBV13 and TRBJ2-1): AAGVIQSPRHLIKEKRETATLKCYPIPRHDTVYWYQQGPGQDPQFLISFYEKMQSDKGSIPDRFSAQQFSDYHSELNMSSLELGDSALYFCASSLVGTGENEQFFGPGTRLTVL.

V and J are TRBV12-5 and TRBJ2-7; the match to TRBD1 covers 9 bases. Germline-derived CDR1 and CDR2 are LGHNT and FRNRAP. V lost 1 base to trimming and J lost 3 bases; unmatched junction nucleotides: 1. The CDR3 totals 14 residues. CDR3 sequence: CASGLGQGGYEQYF. The DNA for the CDR3 is TGTGCTAGTGGTTTGGGACAGGGGGGCTACGAGCAGTACTTC. Filled out from reference TRBV12-5 and TRBJ2-7, the complete variable domain reads DARVTQTPRHKVTEMGQEVTMRCQPILGHNTVFWYRQTMMQGLELLAYFRNRAPLDDSGMPKDRFSAEMPDATLATLKIQPSEPRDSAVYFCASGLGQGGYEQYFGPGTRLTVT.

The gene calls are TRBV19 and TRBJ2-4, with 11 nucleotides matching TRBD1. The CDR3 runs to 14 residues. Germline values: CDR1 LNHDA, CDR2 SQIVND (reference sequence). Trimming removed 3 bases from V and 12 bases from J; junction bases left unmatched: 7. The CDR3 reads CASSIPGQGARQYF. CDR3 DNA sequence: TGTGCCAGTAGTATCCCCGGACAGGGGGCGCGTCAGTACTTC.

The rearrangement joins TRBV5-1 to TRBJ2-7; 8 bases map to TRBD2. Trimming cost V 4 bases and J 9 bases; bases outside gene matches: 9. The germline CDR1 and CDR2 sequences are SGHRS and YFSETQ. There are 13 residues in the CDR3. The CDR3 bases are TGCGCCAGCAGCCAAGGTCGGGCGGGGGGGCAGTACTTC. Protein: CASSQGRAGGQYF.

CDR3 nucleotides: TGTGCCAGCAGCACCCTACATCAGGGGACCTATAATTCACCCCTCCACTTT. It yields the protein CASSTLHQGTYNSPLHF. This chain links TRBV13 with TRBJ1-6, with D possibly being TRBD1 (6 bases). CDR1 is PRHDT, CDR2 FYEKMQ, per germline (reference sequence). V was shortened by 5 bases and J by 2 bases, with 16 bases between the two germline ends. This CDR3 has 17 amino acids.

The V call is TRBV19, the J call TRBJ1-1; D gene uncertain. Germline loops: CDR1 LNHDA, CDR2 SQIVND (reference sequence). There are 14 residues in the CDR3. V was clipped by 0 bases and J by 5 bases, with 10 bases between them. The CDR3: CASSIDWRRTEAFF. CDR3 sequence (DNA): TGTGCCAGTAGTATAGATTGGAGACGGACTGAAGCTTTCTTT.

The chain has TRBV19 and TRBJ1-2; 8 positions agree with TRBD1. The ends lost 5 bases at V and 1 base at J; junction bases unmatched: 6. Germline assignment: CDR1 LNHDA and CDR2 SQIVND (reference sequence). There are 15 residues in the CDR3. Here the CDR3 DNA reads TGTGCCAGTAGTCGATGGGACAGGTATAACTATGGCTACACCTTC. Protein product: CASSRWDRYNYGYTF.

The rearrangement links TRBV6-1 to TRBJ2-1, with a weak D call TRBD2 (5 bases). V was shortened by 0 bases and J by 9 bases, with 15 bases between the two germline ends. CDR1 and CDR2 (germline): MNHNS, SASEGT. This CDR3 is built from 15 residues. CDR3 DNA: TGTGCCAGCAGTGAAGCGCGGGTTCCCCGGGGTGAGCAGTTCTTC. Translated: CASSEARVPRGEQFF.